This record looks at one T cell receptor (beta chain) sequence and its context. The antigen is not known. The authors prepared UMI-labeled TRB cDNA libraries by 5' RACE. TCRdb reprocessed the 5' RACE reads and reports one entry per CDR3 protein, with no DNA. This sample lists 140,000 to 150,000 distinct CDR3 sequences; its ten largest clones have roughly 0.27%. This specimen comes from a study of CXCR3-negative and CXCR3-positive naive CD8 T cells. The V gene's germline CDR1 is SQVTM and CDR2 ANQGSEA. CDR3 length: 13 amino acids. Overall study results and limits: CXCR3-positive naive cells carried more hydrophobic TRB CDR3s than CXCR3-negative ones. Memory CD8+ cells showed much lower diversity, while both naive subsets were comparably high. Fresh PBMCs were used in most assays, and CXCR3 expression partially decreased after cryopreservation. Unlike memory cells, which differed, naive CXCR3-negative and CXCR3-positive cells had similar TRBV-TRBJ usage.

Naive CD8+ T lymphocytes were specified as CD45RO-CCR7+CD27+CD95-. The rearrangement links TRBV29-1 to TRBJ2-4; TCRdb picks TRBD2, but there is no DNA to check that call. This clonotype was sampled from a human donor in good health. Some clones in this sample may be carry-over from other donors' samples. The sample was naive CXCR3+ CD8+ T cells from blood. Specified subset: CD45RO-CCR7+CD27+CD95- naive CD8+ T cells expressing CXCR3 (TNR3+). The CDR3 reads CSVVQGLQNIQYF.